The 32 T cell receptor beta chains presented below share a single source sample, sequenced in a study of blood T cell repertoires in COVID-19. Sequencing was performed with immunoSEQ multiplex PCR; in TCRdb, only in-frame clones are kept and a portion is missing. Of 150,000 to 200,000 clones in the sample, more than 85% are singletons; the top ten hold around 6.5%. Sequencing was carried out using peripheral blood. These receptors were taken from a woman older than 75 in a cohort sampled during active or convalescent COVID-19.

The J gene is TRBJ2-5, the V gene TRBV5-4, with D unclear. The CDR3 extends over 14 amino acids. CDR1 SGHNT and CDR2 YYREEE come from the germline V gene (reference sequence). V shed 0 bases and J shed 1 base, with 7 bases lying between them. The CDR3 sequence is CASSLVTTQETQYF. CDR3 in DNA: TGTGCCAGCAGCTTGGTGACAACCCAAGAGACCCAGTACTTC.

The chain joins TRBV21-1 to TRBJ2-3; TRBD2, as called in the table, went unchecked against the DNA. TRBV21-1 is termed a pseudogene. The CDR3 is 13 residues long. The CDR3 here is CASSPSGGGTQYF. The CDR3, as DNA: TGTGCCAGCAGCCCCTCCGGGGGGGGTACGCAGTATTTT.

The chain uses TRBV29-1 and TRBJ1-2; D is unclear. There are 12 residues in the CDR3. Looked up from germline, CDR1 is SQVTM and CDR2 is ANQGSEA. The ends were cut back, 0 bases at V and 7 bases at J, with 9 bases in the middle. This CDR3 is CSVEDRPGGYTF. CDR3 nucleotides: TGCAGCGTTGAAGACCGACCGGGTGGCTACACCTTC. Full variable domain (outside the CDR3, taken from reference TRBV29-1 and TRBJ1-2): SAVISQKPSRDICQRGTSLTIQCQVDSQVTMMFWYRQQPGQSLTLIATANQGSEATYESGFVIDKFPISRPNLTFSTLTVSNMSPEDSSIYLCSVEDRPGGYTFGSGTRLTVV.

The chain couples TRBV27 to TRBJ1-2; 8 bases map to TRBD1. Trimming at V came to 2 bases and at J to 2 bases, leaving 1 base not matched to a gene. Germline-derived CDR1 and CDR2 are MNHEY and SMNVEV (reference sequence). The CDR3 extends over 14 amino acids. In DNA form, the CDR3 reads TGTGCCAGCAGTTTAGACAGGGGCAACTATGGCTACACCTTC. Amino acids: CASSLDRGNYGYTF.

V is TRBV6-6 and J is TRBJ2-1, with D perhaps matching TRBD1 (6 bases). The CDR3 loop spans 14 amino acids. Trimming pared 2 bases from V and 3 bases from J, leaving 8 bases between. From germline, CDR1 is MNHNY and CDR2 SVGAGI (reference sequence). In DNA form, the CDR3 reads TGTGCCAGCAGTTACCTGGACAGCTACAATGAGCAGTTCTTC. Translating it yields CASSYLDSYNEQFF.

The V call is TRBV10-3, the J call TRBJ2-7; possibly TRBD2 for D (6 bases). Per the germline V gene, CDR1 is ENHRY and CDR2 is SYGVKD. V was clipped by 7 bases and J by 0 bases, with 16 bases between them. This CDR3 spans 15 amino acids. The CDR3 reads CAIKEGGYGSYEQYF. CDR3 DNA: TGTGCCATCAAGGAGGGCGGGTACGGCTCCTACGAGCAGTACTTC.

The rearrangement uses TRBV3-1 (or the pseudogene TRBV3-2) and TRBJ1-6; D is ambiguous. The V and J ends lost 6 bases and 0 bases respectively, with 15 bases between them. CDR3 size: 17 residues. Germline V gene lookup returns CDR1 LGHDT and CDR2 YNNKEL (reference sequence). CDR3 nucleotide sequence: TGTGCCAGCAGTCGGACTGAGGAAAGCTCCTATAATTCACCCCTCCACTTT. Translated: CASSRTEESSYNSPLHF.

A few counts support this clone. V is TRBV11-3 and J is TRBJ2-1; possible D gene TRBD1, 6 bases. Deletions cut 6 bases from V and 7 bases from J, with 19 bases between. Germline values: CDR1 SGHNT, CDR2 YENEEA. The CDR3 loop spans 15 amino acids. CDR3 nucleotide sequence: TGTGCCAGCAGTACTCTCGGGACAAATCGGAATGAGCAGTTCTTC. Its protein product is CASSTLGTNRNEQFF.

The chain couples TRBV5-1 to TRBJ2-5, with 7 bases matching TRBD2. V lost 4 bases to trimming and J lost 7 bases; unmatched junction nucleotides: 13. Germline V gene data show CDR1 as SGHRS and CDR2 as YFSETQ. This CDR3 comprises 15 residues. The CDR3 sequence is CASSTSGTTLTTQYF. CDR3 DNA sequence: TGCGCCAGCAGCACCTCCGGGACTACCTTAACGACCCAGTACTTC.

In its sample, this clone was seen a few times. This chain links TRBV10-1 with TRBJ2-4; TRBD1 matches 11 bases. The CDR3 length is 14 residues. Germline CDR1 WNHNN, CDR2 SYGVQD (reference sequence). J was trimmed by 6 bases and V by 6 bases; bases with no gene match: 4. The CDR3 loop reads CASSPGQGVNIQYF. The DNA of the CDR3 is TGCGCCAGCAGCCCGGGACAGGGGGTAAACATTCAGTACTTC.

J is TRBJ1-4 and V is TRBV12-3 or TRBV12-4, with D possibly being TRBD1 (6 bases). V was pared by 6 bases and J by 6 bases, with 8 bases between. This CDR3 has 12 amino acids. CDR3 sequence (DNA): TGTGCCAGCAGCAGGGGATATGAAAAACTGTTTTTT. Translation gives CASSRGYEKLFF.

The rearrangement joins TRBV4-3 to TRBJ1-6, with D unresolved. The germline V and J ends were trimmed by 0 bases and 3 bases, with 12 bases remaining between them. Germline V gene sequence: CDR1 LGHNA, CDR2 YSLEER. The CDR3 is 17 residues long. CDR3 sequence reads: CASSQEYSRFYNSPLHF. The CDR3 nucleotides are TGCGCCAGCAGCCAAGAATACTCACGGTTCTATAATTCACCCCTCCACTTT.

CDR3 bases: TGTGCCAGCAGCCCGCTGGACAGGGAAGGCTATGGCTACACCTTC. Residues: CASSPLDREGYGYTF. The rearrangement links TRBV7-9 to TRBJ1-2; 8 bases align to TRBD1. This CDR3 is built from 15 residues. CDR1 is SEHNR and CDR2 is FQNEAQ in the germline V gene (reference sequence). The trim removed 5 bases at V and 4 bases at J, leaving 9 bases unmatched.

The rearrangement joins TRBV3-1 (or the pseudogene TRBV3-2) to TRBJ1-1; D not resolved. CDR1 is LGHDT and CDR2 is YNNKEL in the germline V gene (reference sequence). The V and J ends lost 4 bases and 6 bases respectively, with 21 bases between them. The CDR3 totals 16 residues. CDR3 protein: CASSRSFRGRSAEAFF. The CDR3 DNA sequence: TGTGCCAGCAGCCGATCATTTCGGGGTAGGAGCGCTGAAGCTTTCTTT.

The chain uses TRBV5-6 and TRBJ1-6; TRBD1 aligns across 10 bases. Germline-derived CDR1 and CDR2 are SGHDT and YYEEEE. The CDR3 loop spans 16 amino acids. V was pared by 4 bases and J by 7 bases, with 8 bases of the junction left unmatched. The CDR3 coding sequence is TGTGCCAGCAGCCGAGACAGGGGGCAACGGAATTCACCCCTCCACTTT. Its protein is CASSRDRGQRNSPLHF.

The rearrangement links TRBV6-2 or TRBV6-3 to TRBJ1-5, with D uncertain. Germline values: CDR1 MNHEY, CDR2 SVGEGT. CDR3 length: 14 residues. V lost 2 bases and J 0 bases, leaving 5 bases between the germline ends. DNA for the CDR3: TGTGCCAGCAGTTACGTCTATAGCAATCAGCCCCAGCATTTT. Its protein is CASSYVYSNQPQHF.

The chain carries TRBV4-3 and TRBJ1-4; D not resolved. The CDR3 runs to 16 residues. CDR1 and CDR2 from the germline V gene are LGHNA and YSLEER. Trimming stripped 1 base from V and 7 bases from J, with 16 bases between. This CDR3 is CASSQVNLGGIEKLFF. In DNA form, the CDR3 reads TGCGCCAGCAGCCAAGTAAACCTAGGAGGTATTGAAAAACTGTTTTTT.

The chain links TRBV7-2 to TRBJ2-7; 11 positions agree with TRBD2. Looked up from germline, CDR1 is SGHTA and CDR2 is FQGNSA. V lost 5 bases and J lost 1; bases outside the gene matches: 7. The CDR3 runs to 16 residues. The CDR3 reads CASSPSTSGGSYEQYF. As DNA, the CDR3 is TGTGCCAGCAGCCCATCTACTAGCGGGGGATCCTACGAGCAGTACTTC.

This clone was observed a single time. The V gene is TRBV5-6, the J gene TRBJ1-6, with D uncertain. The CDR3 loop spans 14 amino acids. CDR1 and CDR2 (germline): SGHDT, YYEEEE. Trimming took 5 bases from V and 10 from J, leaving 16 bases between them. Written as DNA, the CDR3 is TGTGCCAGCAGATCGGGGAACCGGAGGTCACCCCTCCACTTT. Translation gives CASRSGNRRSPLHF.

DNA of the CDR3: TGCGCCAGCAGCCCGTCGGGAACCTACGAGCAGTACTTC. Its protein is CASSPSGTYEQYF. J is TRBJ2-7 and V is TRBV5-1; D may be TRBD2 (5 bases). Trimming cost V 4 bases and J 2 bases, with 10 bases left between them. Germline V gene lookup returns CDR1 SGHRS and CDR2 YFSETQ. The CDR3 has 13 amino acids.

This clone was picked up one time. The V and J genes are TRBV2 and TRBJ2-3, with D tentatively TRBD2 (5 bases). Germline lookup yields CDR1 SNHLY and CDR2 FYNNEI. The CDR3 loop spans 12 amino acids. V dropped 6 bases and J dropped 6 bases, with 10 bases sitting between them. CDR3: CASSVRGDTQYF. The CDR3, as DNA: TGTGCCAGCAGCGTTCGAGGGGATACGCAGTATTTT.

The gene calls are TRBV6-5 and TRBJ2-1, with a possible D match to TRBD1 (6 bases). Trimming took off 4 bases at V and 2 bases at J, with 12 bases between the two ends. Germline CDR1 and CDR2: MNHEY and SVGAGI. CDR3 size: 15 residues. CDR3: CASSSRGSAYNEQFF. The CDR3 DNA reads TGTGCCAGCAGTTCCAGGGGTTCGGCCTACAATGAGCAGTTCTTC.

The chain is built from TRBV5-1 and TRBJ2-7, with 8 bases matching TRBD2. After removal of 4 bases from V and 1 base from J, the junction contained 13 bases not matched to a gene. The CDR3 consists of 17 residues. From germline, CDR1 is SGHRS and CDR2 YFSETQ. The chain's CDR3 is CASSERIAGRGSYEQYF. The CDR3 DNA reads TGCGCCAGCAGCGAACGGATAGCGGGGCGGGGGTCCTACGAGCAGTACTTC.

The chain employs TRBV5-1 and TRBJ2-5; 15 nucleotides agree with TRBD2. Losses at the gene ends were 4 bases for V and 5 bases for J; bases not matched to a gene: 15. Germline CDR1 is SGHRS and CDR2 is YFSETQ. The CDR3 is 19 residues long. The CDR3 is CASSHTIRGLAGGVETQYF. CDR3 sequence (DNA): TGCGCCAGCAGCCATACTATCCGGGGACTAGCGGGGGGTGTGGAGACCCAGTACTTC.

The chain recombines TRBV24-1 with TRBJ2-2; D is perhaps TRBD1 (5 bases). In germline, CDR1 is KGHDR, CDR2 SFDVKD. V shed 4 bases and J shed 5 bases, with 10 bases lying between them. The CDR3 length is 14 residues. CDR3 coding DNA: TGTGCCACCAGTGACGCAGGGTATACCGGGGAGCTGTTTTTT. It encodes CATSDAGYTGELFF.

The CDR3 reads CASSLGGSLTGELFF. CDR3 DNA: TGTGCCAGCAGCCTAGGAGGGTCGCTCACCGGGGAGCTGTTTTTT. The chain is built from TRBV7-9 and TRBJ2-2; D may be TRBD2 (6 bases). This CDR3 spans 15 amino acids. The V end lost 5 bases, the J end lost 4 bases, and 14 bases lay between the germline ends. Germline loops: CDR1 SEHNR, CDR2 FQNEAQ (reference sequence).

The J gene is TRBJ1-4, the V gene TRBV4-3, with no clear D. This CDR3 region has 17 residues. V was shortened by 0 bases and J by 7 bases, with 18 bases between the two germline ends. The V gene's germline CDR1 is LGHNA and CDR2 YSLEER. CDR3 sequence reads: CASSQERAPDMGEKLFF. DNA of the CDR3: TGCGCCAGCAGCCAAGAGAGGGCCCCCGACATGGGTGAAAAACTGTTTTTT.

The chain joins TRBV28 to TRBJ1-4; 7 nucleotides match TRBD1. Germline V lookup: CDR1 MDHEN, CDR2 SYDVKM. This CDR3 is 15 amino acids long. V trimming: 6 bases; J trimming: 4 bases; junction bases outside the gene matches: 8. CDR3 amino acids: CASSREGTVNEKLFF. In DNA, the CDR3 is TGTGCCAGCAGCCGAGAAGGGACAGTTAATGAAAAACTGTTTTTT.

The rearrangement links TRBV19 to TRBJ1-2, with 8 bases identical to TRBD1. V shed 9 bases, J shed 2 bases, and the junction held 8 bases outside the gene matches. Germline loops: CDR1 LNHDA, CDR2 SQIVND (reference sequence). CDR3 length: 14 residues. The DNA of the CDR3 is TGTGCCAGCCTATGGCAGGGGGCGAACTATGGCTACACCTTC. Protein: CASLWQGANYGYTF.

This sequence joins TRBV15 and TRBJ1-6, with D maybe TRBD1 (6 bases). V gave up 0 bases and J gave up 5 bases, with 8 bases separating them. The CDR3 is 15 residues long. The germline V gene has CDR1 LNHNV and CDR2 YYDKDF (reference sequence). The CDR3 DNA reads as TGTGCCACCAGCAGAGATAGGGGGAATAATTCACCCCTCCACTTT. Translation gives CATSRDRGNNSPLHF.

The chain recombines TRBV9 with TRBJ2-5; D perhaps matches TRBD2 (6 bases). CDR1 is SGDLS and CDR2 is YYNGEE in the germline V gene. V lost 4 bases to trimming and J lost 1 base, with 11 bases between them. There are 14 residues in the CDR3. This CDR3 reads CASSSGTGQETQYF. CDR3 in DNA: TGTGCCAGCAGCTCCGGGACTGGCCAAGAGACCCAGTACTTC.

This chain links TRBV5-1 with TRBJ1-1; 7 bases align to TRBD1. Germline V gene data show CDR1 as SGHRS and CDR2 as YFSETQ. The J segment lost 1 base and the V segment lost 0 bases, leaving 3 bases of the junction unmatched. There are 15 residues in the CDR3. CDR3 region: CASSLEQGWNTEAFF. The CDR3 bases are TGCGCCAGCAGCTTGGAACAGGGGTGGAACACTGAAGCTTTCTTT.